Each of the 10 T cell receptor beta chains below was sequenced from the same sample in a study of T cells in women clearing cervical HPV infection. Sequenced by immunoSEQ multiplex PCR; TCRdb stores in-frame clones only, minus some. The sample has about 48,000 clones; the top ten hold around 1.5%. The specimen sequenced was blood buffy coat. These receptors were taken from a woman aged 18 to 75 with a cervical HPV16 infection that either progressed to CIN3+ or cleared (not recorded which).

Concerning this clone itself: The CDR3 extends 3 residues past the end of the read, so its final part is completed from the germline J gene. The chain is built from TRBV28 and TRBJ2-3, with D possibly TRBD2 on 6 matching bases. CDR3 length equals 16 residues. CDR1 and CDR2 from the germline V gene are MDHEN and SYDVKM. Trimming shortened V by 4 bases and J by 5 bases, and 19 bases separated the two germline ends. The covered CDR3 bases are TGTGCCAGCAGTTCCCTCCATGAGGGGACTCGAGATACG. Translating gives CASSSLHEGTRDT. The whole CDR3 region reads CASSSLHEGTRDTQYF.

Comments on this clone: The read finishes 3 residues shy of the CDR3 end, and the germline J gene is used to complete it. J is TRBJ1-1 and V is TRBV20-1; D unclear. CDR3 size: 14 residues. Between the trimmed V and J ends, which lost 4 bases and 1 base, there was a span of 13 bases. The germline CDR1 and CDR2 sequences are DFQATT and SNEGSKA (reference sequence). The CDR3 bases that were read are TGCAGTGCTAAGCGCCGGGGAGCGAACACTGAA. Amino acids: CSAKRRGANTE. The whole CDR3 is CSAKRRGANTEAFF.

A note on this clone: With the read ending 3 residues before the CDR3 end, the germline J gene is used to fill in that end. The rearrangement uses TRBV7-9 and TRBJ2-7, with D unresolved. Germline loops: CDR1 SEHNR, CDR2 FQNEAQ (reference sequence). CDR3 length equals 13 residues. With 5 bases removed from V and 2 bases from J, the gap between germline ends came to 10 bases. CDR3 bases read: TGTGCCAGCAGCAAACCCAGAACCTACGAG. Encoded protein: CASSKPRTYE. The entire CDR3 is CASSKPRTYEQYF.

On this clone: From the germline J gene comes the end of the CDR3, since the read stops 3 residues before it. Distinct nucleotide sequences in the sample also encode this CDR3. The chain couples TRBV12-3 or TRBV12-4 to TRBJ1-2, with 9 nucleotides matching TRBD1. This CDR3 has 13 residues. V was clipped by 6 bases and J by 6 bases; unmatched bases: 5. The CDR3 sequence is CASSLQGADGYTF. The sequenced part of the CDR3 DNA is TGTGCCAGCAGCCTACAGGGGGCGGATGGC.

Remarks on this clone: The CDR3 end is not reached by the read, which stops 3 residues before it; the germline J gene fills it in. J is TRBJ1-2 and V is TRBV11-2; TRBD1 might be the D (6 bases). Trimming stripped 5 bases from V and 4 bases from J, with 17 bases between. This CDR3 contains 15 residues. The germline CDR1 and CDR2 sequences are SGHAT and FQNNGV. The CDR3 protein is CASSLSIGQPYGYTF. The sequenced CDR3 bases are TGTGCCAGCAGCCTGTCAATCGGACAGCCCTATGGC.

This CDR3 is CSVEVLGQNTGELFF. The part of the CDR3 DNA that was read is TGCAGCGTTGAAGTCTTAGGGCAGAACACCGGGGAG. This chain uses TRBV29-1 with TRBJ2-2; D not certain. The read falls 3 residues short of the CDR3 end, and the missing part is taken from the germline J gene. The CDR3 consists of 15 residues. Trimming shortened V by 1 base and J by 1 base, and 10 bases separated the two germline ends. Germline lookup yields CDR1 SQVTM and CDR2 ANQGSEA.

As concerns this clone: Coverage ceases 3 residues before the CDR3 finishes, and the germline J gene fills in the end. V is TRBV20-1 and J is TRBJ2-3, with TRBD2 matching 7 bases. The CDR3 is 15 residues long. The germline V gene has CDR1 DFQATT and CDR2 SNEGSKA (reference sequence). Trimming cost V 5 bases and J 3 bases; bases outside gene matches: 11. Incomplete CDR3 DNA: TGCAGTGCTCGCAAAGGACTAGAGGAGACAGATACG. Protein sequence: CSARKGLEETDT. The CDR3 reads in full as CSARKGLEETDTQYF.

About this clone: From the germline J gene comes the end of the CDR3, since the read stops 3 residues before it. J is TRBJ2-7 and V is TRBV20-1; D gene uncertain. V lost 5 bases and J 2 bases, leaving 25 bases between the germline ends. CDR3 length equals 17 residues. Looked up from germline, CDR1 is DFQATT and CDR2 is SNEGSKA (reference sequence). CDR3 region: CSAARKVARLEAYEQYF. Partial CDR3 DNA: TGCAGTGCTGCCCGTAAGGTGGCTCGGCTAGAAGCCTACGAG.

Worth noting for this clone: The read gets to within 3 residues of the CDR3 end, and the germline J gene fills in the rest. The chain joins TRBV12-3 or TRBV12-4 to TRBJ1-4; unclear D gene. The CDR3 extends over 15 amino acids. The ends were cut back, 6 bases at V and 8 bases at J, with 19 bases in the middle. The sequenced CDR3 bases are TGTGCCAGCAGGCACTCCGGGGAGGTGGGGGAAAAA. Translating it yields CASRHSGEVGEK. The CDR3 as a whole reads CASRHSGEVGEKLFF.

The CDR3 DNA, read in part, is TGTGCCAGCAGCTTAGCTCCTTCCACAGATACG. Translation: CASSLAPSTDT. The entire CDR3 protein reads CASSLAPSTDTQYF. This chain connects TRBV11-1 to TRBJ2-3, with D unresolved. The read gets to within 3 residues of the CDR3 end, and the germline J gene fills in the rest. V was shortened by 0 bases and J by 2 bases, with 6 bases between the two germline ends. In germline, CDR1 is SGHAT, CDR2 FQDESV (reference sequence). This CDR3 has 14 residues.